Listed below are T cell receptor beta chains from one sample, sequenced in a study of blood T cell repertoires in COVID-19. Some clones are missing from TCRdb's copy, which holds only in-frame ones; the method was immunoSEQ multiplex PCR. Of 200,000 to 300,000 clones listed, 70% to 90% are singletons. Sequencing used PBMCs or T cells enriched from blood (not recorded which). The receptors here all came from a woman between 40 and 55 years old with acute COVID-19. CDR3s leave out the opening cysteine and the closing phenylalanine or tryptophan. Size values are once, few and many counts, or a class for expanded clones, and some rows have none.

j_call,clone_size,v_call,cdr3_aa
TRBJ2-5,-,TRBV25-1,ASSELAKETQY
TRBJ2-5,-,TRBV28,ASSYPDRGLQETQY
TRBJ2-2,-,TRBV19,ASRIGPELF
TRBJ2-1,-,TRBV5-1,ASSLLQGNEQF
TRBJ1-2,-,TRBV6-8,ASIQRGKDPYFNYGYT
TRBJ1-1,once,TRBV30,AWNRGGNTEAF
TRBJ2-1,-,TRBV4-1,ASSQYQAGNNEQF
TRBJ2-5,-,TRBV5-6,ASTRIPGGQY
TRBJ2-7,few,TRBV4-2,ASSQDLASSDHEQY
TRBJ1-2,-,TRBV11-2,ASSFDRGAYGYT
TRBJ1-1,-,TRBV3-1/TRBV3-2,ASSQDAGVGRGF
TRBJ2-5,-,TRBV5-1,ASSLEAGTGSGETQY
TRBJ2-3,-,TRBV19,ASAQGEGDTQY
TRBJ2-2,-,TRBV7-9,ASSLVPLARNTGELF
TRBJ2-1,few,TRBV25-1,ASSESEGGRAYNEQF
TRBJ1-2,-,TRBV18,ASSQTGETNDSDT
TRBJ2-2,-,TRBV27,ASSPRDTGELF
TRBJ1-3,few,TRBV24-1,ATNPQGSGNTIY
TRBJ2-7,-,TRBV5-1,ASSLLGLAGVRYYEQY
TRBJ2-7,few,TRBV12-3/TRBV12-4,ASSRGHYEQY
TRBJ1-2,-,TRBV14,ASSPGQHYGYT
TRBJ2-7,-,TRBV12-3/TRBV12-4,ASSLGLYEQY
TRBJ1-2,-,TRBV24-1,ATSDGQGYGYT
TRBJ1-1,-,TRBV7-8,ASSLNRPGGTEAF
TRBJ2-3,-,TRBV14,ASSQDRGLYGQY
TRBJ2-5,-,TRBV6-5,ASSYGSQETQY
TRBJ2-3,-,TRBV15,ATSREATDTQY
TRBJ2-1,-,TRBV30,AWRTSGRFRNEQF
TRBJ1-2,-,TRBV13,ASSRQGYGYT
TRBJ2-5,-,TRBV6-6,ASSYAYPGGGETQY
TRBJ2-6,-,TRBV10-3,AISELVSGANVLT
TRBJ2-7,-,TRBV29-1,SVERAGGIGEQY
TRBJ1-5,-,TRBV24-1,ATSGGDRGVYQPQH
TRBJ2-5,-,TRBV4-1,ASSHGETGGRETQY
TRBJ2-1,-,TRBV3-1/TRBV3-2,ASSQGPSSYNEQF
TRBJ2-7,-,TRBV19,ASSIPRGPYEQY
TRBJ1-5,-,TRBV19,ASNLGPYSNQPQH
TRBJ2-3,-,TRBV6-1,ASSEPGMGPDTQY
TRBJ2-7,-,TRBV3-1/TRBV3-2,ASSPGQGAFYEQY
TRBJ2-7,-,TRBV21-1,ASSTLFSPSYEQY
TRBJ1-2,-,TRBV19,ASSILGVGAGGNSNYGYT
TRBJ1-3,-,TRBV30,AWSGGKKENTIY
TRBJ1-4,-,TRBV5-4,ASSRATYNEKLF